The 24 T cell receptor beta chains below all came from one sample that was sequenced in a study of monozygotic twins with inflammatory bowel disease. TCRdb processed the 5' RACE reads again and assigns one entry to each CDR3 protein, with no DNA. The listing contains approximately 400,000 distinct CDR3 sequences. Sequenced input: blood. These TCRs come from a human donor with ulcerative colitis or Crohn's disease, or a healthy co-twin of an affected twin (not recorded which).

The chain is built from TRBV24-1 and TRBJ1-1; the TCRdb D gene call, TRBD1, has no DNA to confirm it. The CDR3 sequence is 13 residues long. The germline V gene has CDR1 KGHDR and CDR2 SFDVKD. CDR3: CATSETANTEAFF.

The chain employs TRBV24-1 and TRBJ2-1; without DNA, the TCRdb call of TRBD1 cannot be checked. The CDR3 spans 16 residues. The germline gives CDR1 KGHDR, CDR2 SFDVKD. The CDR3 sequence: CATSDLGRGGIDEQFF.

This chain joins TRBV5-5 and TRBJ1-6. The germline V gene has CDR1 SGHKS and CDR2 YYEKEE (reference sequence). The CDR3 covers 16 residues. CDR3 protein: CASSGLTGPLAGALHF. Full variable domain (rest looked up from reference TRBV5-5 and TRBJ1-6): DAGVTQSPTHLIKTRGQQVTLRCSPISGHKSVSWYQQVLGQGPQFIFQYYEKEERGRGNFPDRFSARQFPNYSSELNVNALLLGDSALYLCASSGLTGPLAGALHFGNGTRLTVT.

CDR3 sequence: CSASGTEHYYEQYF. The chain employs TRBV20-1 and TRBJ2-7; there is no DNA to check the TCRdb D call of TRBD1. Per the germline V gene, CDR1 is DFQATT and CDR2 is SNEGSKA (reference sequence). The CDR3 runs to 14 residues.

CDR3 sequence reads: CASSLVAGVKANEQFF. J is TRBJ2-1 and V is TRBV12-3 or TRBV12-4; the TCRdb call, TRBD2, lacks DNA for checking. This CDR3 has 16 amino acids.

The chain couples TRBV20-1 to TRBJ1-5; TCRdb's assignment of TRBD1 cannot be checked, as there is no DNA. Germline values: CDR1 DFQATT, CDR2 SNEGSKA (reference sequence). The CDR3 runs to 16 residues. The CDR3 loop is CSATKDRVLIDQPQHF.

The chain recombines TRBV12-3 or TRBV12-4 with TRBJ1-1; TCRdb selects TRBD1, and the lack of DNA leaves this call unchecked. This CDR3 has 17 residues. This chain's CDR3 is CASSFLWGRGTNTEAFF.

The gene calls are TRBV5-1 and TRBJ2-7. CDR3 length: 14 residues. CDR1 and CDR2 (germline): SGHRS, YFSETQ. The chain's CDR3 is CASSLSPRSYEQYF.

CDR3 region: CASGLPGDLSEQYF. The rearrangement joins TRBV10-2 to TRBJ2-7; TCRdb selects TRBD1, and the lack of DNA leaves this call unchecked. The CDR3 is 14 residues long. Germline V gene sequence: CDR1 WSHSY, CDR2 SAAADI.

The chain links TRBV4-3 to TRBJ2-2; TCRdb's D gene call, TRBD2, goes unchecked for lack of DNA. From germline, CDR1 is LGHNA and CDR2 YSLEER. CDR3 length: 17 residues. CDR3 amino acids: CASSYRFSGRPFGELFF.

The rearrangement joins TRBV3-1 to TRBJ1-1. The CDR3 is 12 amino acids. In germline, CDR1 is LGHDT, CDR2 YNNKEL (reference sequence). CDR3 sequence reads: CASSQGNTEAFF.

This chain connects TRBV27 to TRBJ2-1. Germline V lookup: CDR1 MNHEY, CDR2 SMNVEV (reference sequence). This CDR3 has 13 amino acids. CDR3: CASSLKTANEQFF.

The CDR3 spells CASSLGGLAGVFNEQFF. The chain uses TRBV7-9 and TRBJ2-1; checking the TCRdb D call of TRBD2 is not possible without DNA. Germline CDR1 SEHNR, CDR2 FQNEAQ (reference sequence). CDR3 length: 17 residues.

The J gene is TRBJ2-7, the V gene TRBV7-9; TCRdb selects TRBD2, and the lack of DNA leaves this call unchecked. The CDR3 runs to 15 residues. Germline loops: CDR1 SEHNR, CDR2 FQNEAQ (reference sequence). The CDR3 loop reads CASSPRAGTRGEQYF.

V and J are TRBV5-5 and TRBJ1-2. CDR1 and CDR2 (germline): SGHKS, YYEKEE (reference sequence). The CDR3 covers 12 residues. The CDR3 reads CASSLQDHGYTF.

The CDR3 sequence: CASSPWDRESMPYEQYF. V usage is TRBV28 and J usage is TRBJ2-7; with no DNA, the TCRdb D assignment of TRBD1 cannot be verified. From germline, CDR1 is MDHEN and CDR2 SYDVKM. This CDR3 has 17 amino acids. Supplemented by reference TRBV28 and TRBJ2-7, the full variable domain reads DVKVTQSSRYLVKRTGEKVFLECVQDMDHENMFWYRQDPGLGLRLIYFSYDVKMKEKGDIPEGYSVSREKKERFSLILESASTNQTSMYLCASSPWDRESMPYEQYFGPGTRLTVT.

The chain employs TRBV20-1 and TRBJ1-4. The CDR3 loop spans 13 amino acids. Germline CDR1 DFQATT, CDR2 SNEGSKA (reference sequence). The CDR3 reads CSAREGSNEKLFF.

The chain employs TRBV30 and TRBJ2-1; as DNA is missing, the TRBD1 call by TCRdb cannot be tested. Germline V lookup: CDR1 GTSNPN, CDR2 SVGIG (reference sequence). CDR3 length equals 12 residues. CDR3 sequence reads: CAWGPAQGEQFF.

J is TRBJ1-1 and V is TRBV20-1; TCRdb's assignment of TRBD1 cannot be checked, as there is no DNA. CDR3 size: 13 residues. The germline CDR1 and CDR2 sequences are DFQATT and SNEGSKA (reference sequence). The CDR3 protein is CSARDGGDTEAFF.

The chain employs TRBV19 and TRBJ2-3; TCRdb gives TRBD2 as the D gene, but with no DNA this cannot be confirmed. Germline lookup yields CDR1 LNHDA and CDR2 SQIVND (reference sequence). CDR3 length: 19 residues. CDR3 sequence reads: CASSIERGLNIRSTDTQYF.

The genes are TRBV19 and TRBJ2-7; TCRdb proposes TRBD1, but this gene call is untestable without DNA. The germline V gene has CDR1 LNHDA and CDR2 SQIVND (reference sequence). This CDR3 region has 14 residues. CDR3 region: CASSATGISYEQYF.

The CDR3 is CAIREFDSSGANVLTF. V is TRBV10-3 and J is TRBJ2-6. In germline, CDR1 is ENHRY, CDR2 SYGVKD. CDR3 length: 16 amino acids.

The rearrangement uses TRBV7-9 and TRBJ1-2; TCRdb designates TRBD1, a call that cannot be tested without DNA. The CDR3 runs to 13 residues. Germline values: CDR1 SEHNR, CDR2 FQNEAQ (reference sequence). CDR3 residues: CASTPLENYGYTF.

The CDR3 spells CASSLSGMAGELFF. This chain uses TRBV19 with TRBJ2-2; the TRBD2 assignment by TCRdb is unverifiable without DNA. Germline values: CDR1 LNHDA, CDR2 SQIVND (reference sequence). The CDR3 is made up of 14 amino acids.